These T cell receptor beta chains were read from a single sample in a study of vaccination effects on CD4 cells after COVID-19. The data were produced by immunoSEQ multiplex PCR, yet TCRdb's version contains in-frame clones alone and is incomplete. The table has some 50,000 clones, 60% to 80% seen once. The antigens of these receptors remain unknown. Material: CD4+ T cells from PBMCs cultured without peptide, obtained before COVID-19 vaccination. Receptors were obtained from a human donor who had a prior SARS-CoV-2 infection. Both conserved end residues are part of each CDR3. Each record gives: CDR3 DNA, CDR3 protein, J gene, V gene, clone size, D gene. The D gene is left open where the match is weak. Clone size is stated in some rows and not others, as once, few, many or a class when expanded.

CDR3 DNA: TGTGCCAGCAGCCGGCCCGGACAGGGGATTTCAGATACGCAGTATTTT
CDR3 protein: CASSRPGQGISDTQYF
J gene: TRBJ2-3
V gene: TRBV3-1/TRBV3-2
clone size: -
D gene: TRBD1

CDR3 DNA: TGTGCCAGCAGCTTAGGACAGGGGTCTAATACGCAGTATTTT
CDR3 protein: CASSLGQGSNTQYF
J gene: TRBJ2-3
V gene: TRBV5-6
clone size: -
D gene: TRBD1

CDR3 DNA: TGTGCCAGCAGCATCGGGACTAGCGGGGGGGCCGTGGCAGATACGCAGTATTTT
CDR3 protein: CASSIGTSGGAVADTQYF
J gene: TRBJ2-3
V gene: TRBV4-2
clone size: -
D gene: TRBD2

CDR3 DNA: TGTGCCAGCAGTTCGCAAGCGGGCGGGGAGCTGTTTTTT
CDR3 protein: CASSSQAGGELFF
J gene: TRBJ2-2
V gene: TRBV6-5
clone size: -
D gene: -

CDR3 DNA: TGTGCCAGCAGCTTAGGGGGCACAGATACGCAGTATTTT
CDR3 protein: CASSLGGTDTQYF
J gene: TRBJ2-3
V gene: TRBV7-2
clone size: few
D gene: -

CDR3 DNA: TGTGCCACCAGCATCACAACGGGAAACTCTGGAAACACCATATATTTT
CDR3 protein: CATSITTGNSGNTIYF
J gene: TRBJ1-3
V gene: TRBV15
clone size: -
D gene: -

CDR3 DNA: TGTGCCAGCAGCTTGGCCTTTGGCAGGGTAGCCGGGGAGCTGTTTTTT
CDR3 protein: CASSLAFGRVAGELFF
J gene: TRBJ2-2
V gene: TRBV5-6
clone size: -
D gene: -

CDR3 DNA: TGTGCCAGCAGCTTATTCGGGGCAAACACCGGGGAGCTGTTTTTT
CDR3 protein: CASSLFGANTGELFF
J gene: TRBJ2-2
V gene: TRBV7-3
clone size: -
D gene: -

CDR3 DNA: TGTGCCAGCTCGAAAGGGATAGATGGCTACACCTTC
CDR3 protein: CASSKGIDGYTF
J gene: TRBJ1-2
V gene: TRBV5-4
clone size: -
D gene: -

CDR3 DNA: TGTGCCAGCTCACAGGGACAGGGGAGGGGTAAGGACACTGAAGCTTTCTTT
CDR3 protein: CASSQGQGRGKDTEAFF
J gene: TRBJ1-1
V gene: TRBV18
clone size: -
D gene: TRBD1

CDR3 DNA: TGTGCCAGCAGCCCCAGGGACAGTCCTGGAAACACCATATATTTT
CDR3 protein: CASSPRDSPGNTIYF
J gene: TRBJ1-3
V gene: TRBV7-2
clone size: once
D gene: TRBD1

CDR3 DNA: TGTGCCTGGAGTGAACAATTTACGGGCGGCTACACCTTC
CDR3 protein: CAWSEQFTGGYTF
J gene: TRBJ1-2
V gene: TRBV30
clone size: -
D gene: -

CDR3 DNA: TGTGCCAGCAGCTTTGGAGGGGTACGGAACACCGGGGAGCTGTTTTTT
CDR3 protein: CASSFGGVRNTGELFF
J gene: TRBJ2-2
V gene: TRBV7-2
clone size: -
D gene: -

CDR3 DNA: TGTGCCATCAGTGCTCATAGCTCATATACGCAGTATTTT
CDR3 protein: CAISAHSSYTQYF
J gene: TRBJ2-3
V gene: TRBV10-3
clone size: -
D gene: -

CDR3 DNA: TGCGCCAGCAGCGCGGGGGACCAAGAGACCCAGTACTTC
CDR3 protein: CASSAGDQETQYF
J gene: TRBJ2-5
V gene: TRBV5-1
clone size: -
D gene: TRBD2

CDR3 DNA: TGTGCCAGCAGCCGATACAGGACTAACACCGGGGAGCTGTTTTTT
CDR3 protein: CASSRYRTNTGELFF
J gene: TRBJ2-2
V gene: TRBV5-4
clone size: -
D gene: -

CDR3 DNA: TGTGCCAGCAGCTTGGTTGGCGCGAATGAAAAACTGTTTTTT
CDR3 protein: CASSLVGANEKLFF
J gene: TRBJ1-4
V gene: TRBV5-6
clone size: -
D gene: -

CDR3 DNA: TGTGCCAGCAGCTTATCAGGGGTCAGCAATCAGCCCCAGCATTTT
CDR3 protein: CASSLSGVSNQPQHF
J gene: TRBJ1-5
V gene: TRBV7-3
clone size: medium-sized
D gene: -

CDR3 DNA: TGTGCCAGCAGCCAAGGGGAGGGAGATACGCAGTATTTT
CDR3 protein: CASSQGEGDTQYF
J gene: TRBJ2-3
V gene: TRBV3-1/TRBV3-2
clone size: -
D gene: TRBD2

CDR3 DNA: TGTGCCAGCAGCCAAGATTGGACAGGTGAAGCTTTCTTT
CDR3 protein: CASSQDWTGEAFF
J gene: TRBJ1-1
V gene: TRBV14
clone size: -
D gene: TRBD1

CDR3 DNA: TGCGCCAGCAGCCTGGCGACACGGCTTACTGGGGCCAACGTCCTGACTTTC
CDR3 protein: CASSLATRLTGANVLTF
J gene: TRBJ2-6
V gene: TRBV5-1
clone size: -
D gene: -

CDR3 DNA: TGTGCCAGCAGCCGCGACTCTGGGGCCAACGTCCTGACTTTC
CDR3 protein: CASSRDSGANVLTF
J gene: TRBJ2-6
V gene: TRBV11-1
clone size: -
D gene: -

CDR3 DNA: TGTGCCAGCAGCCCTGGTGGGTACGTTACTGAAGCTTTCTTT
CDR3 protein: CASSPGGYVTEAFF
J gene: TRBJ1-1
V gene: TRBV7-3
clone size: -
D gene: -

CDR3 DNA: TGTGCCAACGAGAAAAGCGTTAAAGAGTCCTATGGCTACACCTTC
CDR3 protein: CANEKSVKESYGYTF
J gene: TRBJ1-2
V gene: TRBV24-1
clone size: -
D gene: -

CDR3 DNA: TGTGCCAGCAGCAACCGACAGGTTCAAGAGACCCAGTACTTC
CDR3 protein: CASSNRQVQETQYF
J gene: TRBJ2-5
V gene: TRBV11-2
clone size: few
D gene: -

CDR3 DNA: TGTGCCAGCAGTTACTCCTGGCAGGGGTACGAGCAGTACTTC
CDR3 protein: CASSYSWQGYEQYF
J gene: TRBJ2-7
V gene: TRBV6-2/TRBV6-3
clone size: -
D gene: -

CDR3 DNA: TGTGCCAGCAGTTTTTGGGACAGGGTGTATTTT
CDR3 protein: CASSFWDRVYF
J gene: TRBJ2-3
V gene: TRBV28
clone size: medium-sized
D gene: TRBD1

CDR3 DNA: TGCGCCAGCAGTGACCCGGGGGGGGCGAGAGAGACCCAGTACTTC
CDR3 protein: CASSDPGGARETQYF
J gene: TRBJ2-5
V gene: TRBV10-2
clone size: -
D gene: TRBD2

CDR3 DNA: TGTGCCAGCTCACCAGAGGTGAACACTGAAGCTTTCTTT
CDR3 protein: CASSPEVNTEAFF
J gene: TRBJ1-1
V gene: TRBV18
clone size: -
D gene: -

CDR3 DNA: TGCGCCAGCAGAAGGGCAGGAGCCTCCACAGCCCTCCACTTT
CDR3 protein: CASRRAGASTALHF
J gene: TRBJ1-6
V gene: TRBV5-1
clone size: few
D gene: -

CDR3 DNA: TGTGCCAGCTCACCTTTAGGACTAGCGTTGGAGACCCAGTACTTC
CDR3 protein: CASSPLGLALETQYF
J gene: TRBJ2-5
V gene: TRBV18
clone size: -
D gene: TRBD2

CDR3 DNA: TGTGCCAGCAGCTTAGCCGGGATTACGAGCTCCTACGAGCAGTACTTC
CDR3 protein: CASSLAGITSSYEQYF
J gene: TRBJ2-7
V gene: TRBV7-2
clone size: -
D gene: -

CDR3 DNA: TGCGCCAGCAGCCTTATGAACGGGAATGAAAAACTGTTTTTT
CDR3 protein: CASSLMNGNEKLFF
J gene: TRBJ1-4
V gene: TRBV4-3
clone size: few
D gene: -

CDR3 DNA: TGTGCCAGTAACGACAGGGGGCTGGACGAGCAGTACTTC
CDR3 protein: CASNDRGLDEQYF
J gene: TRBJ2-7
V gene: TRBV2
clone size: -
D gene: TRBD1

CDR3 DNA: TGCGCCAGCAGCTTAGGACAGAGCACAGATACGCAGTATTTT
CDR3 protein: CASSLGQSTDTQYF
J gene: TRBJ2-3
V gene: TRBV5-1
clone size: -
D gene: -

CDR3 DNA: TGTGCCAGCAGTTACTCGAGGTCAGGATATGGCTACACCTTC
CDR3 protein: CASSYSRSGYGYTF
J gene: TRBJ1-2
V gene: TRBV6-5
clone size: -
D gene: -

CDR3 DNA: TGTGCCAGCAGTAGGGATAGAATGGGGAATGAGCAGTTCTTC
CDR3 protein: CASSRDRMGNEQFF
J gene: TRBJ2-1
V gene: TRBV27
clone size: -
D gene: -

CDR3 DNA: TGTGCCAGCAGCGACCGGGACAGGAGCTCCTACGAGCAGTACTTC
CDR3 protein: CASSDRDRSSYEQYF
J gene: TRBJ2-7
V gene: TRBV7-2
clone size: few
D gene: TRBD1

CDR3 DNA: TGTGCCAGTAGGGTGACAGGGCTCAATGAGCAGTTCTTC
CDR3 protein: CASRVTGLNEQFF
J gene: TRBJ2-1
V gene: TRBV19
clone size: -
D gene: TRBD1

CDR3 DNA: TGTGCCAGCAGTGAACACTACACAGATACGCAGTATTTT
CDR3 protein: CASSEHYTDTQYF
J gene: TRBJ2-3
V gene: TRBV6-1
clone size: -
D gene: -

CDR3 DNA: TGCGCCAGCAGCGGGGACGGCCCTTCACCCCTCCACTTT
CDR3 protein: CASSGDGPSPLHF
J gene: TRBJ1-6
V gene: TRBV5-1
clone size: -
D gene: -

CDR3 DNA: TGTGCCTGGACCAACTACAGGGGAGGCTCACCCCTCCACTTT
CDR3 protein: CAWTNYRGGSPLHF
J gene: TRBJ1-6
V gene: TRBV30
clone size: -
D gene: TRBD1

CDR3 DNA: TGCGCCAGCAGCTTGTATGCGGGGGGCAGCACAGATACGCAGTATTTT
CDR3 protein: CASSLYAGGSTDTQYF
J gene: TRBJ2-3
V gene: TRBV5-1
clone size: -
D gene: TRBD2

CDR3 DNA: TGTGCCAGCAGCCACCAAGGGGCCCGGGGCTACACCTTC
CDR3 protein: CASSHQGARGYTF
J gene: TRBJ1-2
V gene: TRBV14
clone size: -
D gene: -

CDR3 DNA: TGTGCCAGCAGCTCCCGTCCCAATTCACCCCTCCACTTT
CDR3 protein: CASSSRPNSPLHF
J gene: TRBJ1-6
V gene: TRBV9
clone size: -
D gene: -

CDR3 DNA: TGTGCCAGCAGCCCTAGGGAGGAGCTGTTTTTT
CDR3 protein: CASSPREELFF
J gene: TRBJ2-2
V gene: TRBV7-9
clone size: -
D gene: -

CDR3 DNA: TGTGCCAGCAGCATTTCCTCCAGCTCCTACAATGAGCAGTTCTTC
CDR3 protein: CASSISSSSYNEQFF
J gene: TRBJ2-1
V gene: TRBV7-2
clone size: -
D gene: -

CDR3 DNA: TGTGCCAGCAGGGAAAACACCGGGGAGCTGTTTTTT
CDR3 protein: CASRENTGELFF
J gene: TRBJ2-2
V gene: TRBV28
clone size: -
D gene: -

CDR3 DNA: TGCGCCAGCAGCTTGGCAGGACAGGGAATCTCGGATACGCAGTATTTT
CDR3 protein: CASSLAGQGISDTQYF
J gene: TRBJ2-3
V gene: TRBV5-1
clone size: -
D gene: TRBD1

CDR3 DNA: TGTGCCAGCAGTGAAAACTGGGTAGGTCAGCCCCAGCATTTT
CDR3 protein: CASSENWVGQPQHF
J gene: TRBJ1-5
V gene: TRBV6-1
clone size: -
D gene: -

CDR3 DNA: TGTGCCAGCACCGACGTAGGGCGGGCCCGCTATGAGCAGTTCTTC
CDR3 protein: CASTDVGRARYEQFF
J gene: TRBJ2-1
V gene: TRBV2
clone size: medium-sized
D gene: -

CDR3 DNA: TGTGCCAGCAGCGCCCGGGCTTCGAACACTGAAGCTTTCTTT
CDR3 protein: CASSARASNTEAFF
J gene: TRBJ1-1
V gene: TRBV9
clone size: -
D gene: -

CDR3 DNA: TGCGCCAGCAGCCCCGGCGGGGCTCCCTGGGGAGAGCAGTACTTC
CDR3 protein: CASSPGGAPWGEQYF
J gene: TRBJ2-7
V gene: TRBV5-1
clone size: -
D gene: -

CDR3 DNA: TGTGCCAGCAAAAAAACCGGGACTAGCGGGGGGAATGGTCCCAACGAGCAGTACTTC
CDR3 protein: CASKKTGTSGGNGPNEQYF
J gene: TRBJ2-7
V gene: TRBV2
clone size: -
D gene: TRBD2

CDR3 DNA: TGTGCCAGCAGCTCCAGGAGGGGGGGGCTATCCTACGAGCAGTACTTC
CDR3 protein: CASSSRRGGLSYEQYF
J gene: TRBJ2-7
V gene: TRBV7-2
clone size: few
D gene: -

CDR3 DNA: TGCAGTGCTAGTACAGAACCAAATCAGCCCCAGCATTTT
CDR3 protein: CSASTEPNQPQHF
J gene: TRBJ1-5
V gene: TRBV20-1
clone size: -
D gene: -

CDR3 DNA: TGTGCCAGCAGCTTAGAGGGGGGTTCAACTGAAGCTTTCTTT
CDR3 protein: CASSLEGGSTEAFF
J gene: TRBJ1-1
V gene: TRBV7-6
clone size: -
D gene: -

CDR3 DNA: TGTGCCGGGGGACGGTCGGGGACTGAAGCTTTCTTT
CDR3 protein: CAGGRSGTEAFF
J gene: TRBJ1-1
V gene: TRBV30
clone size: -
D gene: -

CDR3 DNA: TGTGCCAGCAGCTTTAAGAACACTGAAGCTTTCTTT
CDR3 protein: CASSFKNTEAFF
J gene: TRBJ1-1
V gene: TRBV5-4
clone size: -
D gene: -

CDR3 DNA: TGTGCCAGCAGTGACGGCAGAGCGACGGTCGGGGGGACCCAGTACTTC
CDR3 protein: CASSDGRATVGGTQYF
J gene: TRBJ2-5
V gene: TRBV2
clone size: -
D gene: -